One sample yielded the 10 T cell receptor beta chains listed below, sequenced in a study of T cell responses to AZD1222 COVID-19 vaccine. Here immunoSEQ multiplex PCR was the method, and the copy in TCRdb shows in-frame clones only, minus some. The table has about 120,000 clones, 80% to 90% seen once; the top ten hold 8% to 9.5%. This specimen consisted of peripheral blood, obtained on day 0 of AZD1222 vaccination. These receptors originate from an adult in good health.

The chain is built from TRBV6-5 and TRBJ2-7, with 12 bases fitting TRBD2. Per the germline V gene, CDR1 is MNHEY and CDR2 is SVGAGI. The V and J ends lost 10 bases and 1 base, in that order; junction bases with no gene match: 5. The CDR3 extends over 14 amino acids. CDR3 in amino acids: CAIAGTSGSYEQYF. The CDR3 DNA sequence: TGTGCCATCGCCGGGACTAGCGGGTCCTACGAGCAGTACTTC.

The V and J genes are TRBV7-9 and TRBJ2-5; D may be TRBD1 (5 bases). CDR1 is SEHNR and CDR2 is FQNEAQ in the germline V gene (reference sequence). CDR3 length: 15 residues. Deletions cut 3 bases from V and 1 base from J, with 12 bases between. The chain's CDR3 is CASSFLTEFQETQYF. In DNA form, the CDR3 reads TGTGCCAGCAGCTTTTTGACAGAATTCCAAGAGACCCAGTACTTC.

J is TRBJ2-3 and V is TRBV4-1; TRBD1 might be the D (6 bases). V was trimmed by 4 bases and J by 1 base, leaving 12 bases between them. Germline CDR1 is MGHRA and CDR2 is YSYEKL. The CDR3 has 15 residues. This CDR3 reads CASSRTGLGTDTQYF. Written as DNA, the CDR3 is TGCGCCAGCAGCCGAACAGGGCTAGGCACAGATACGCAGTATTTT.

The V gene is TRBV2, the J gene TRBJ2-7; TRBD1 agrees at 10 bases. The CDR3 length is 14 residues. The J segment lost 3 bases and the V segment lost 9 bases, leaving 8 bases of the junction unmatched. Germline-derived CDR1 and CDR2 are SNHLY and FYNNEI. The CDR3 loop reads CASRQGASYYEQYF. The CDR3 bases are TGTGCCAGTAGACAGGGGGCTAGCTACTACGAGCAGTACTTC.

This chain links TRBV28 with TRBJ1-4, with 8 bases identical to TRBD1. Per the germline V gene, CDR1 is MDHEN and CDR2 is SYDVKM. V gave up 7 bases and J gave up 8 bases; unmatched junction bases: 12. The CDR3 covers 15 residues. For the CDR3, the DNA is TGTGCCAGCATCCCCATTCAGGGGGCGCGGGAAAAACTGTTTTTT. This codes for CASIPIQGAREKLFF.

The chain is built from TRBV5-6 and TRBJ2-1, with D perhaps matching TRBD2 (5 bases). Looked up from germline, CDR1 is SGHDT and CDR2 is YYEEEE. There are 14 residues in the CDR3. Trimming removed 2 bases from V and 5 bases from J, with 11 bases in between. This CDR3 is CASSFGLANNEQFF. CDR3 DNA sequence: TGTGCCAGCAGCTTCGGGCTAGCCAACAATGAGCAGTTCTTC.

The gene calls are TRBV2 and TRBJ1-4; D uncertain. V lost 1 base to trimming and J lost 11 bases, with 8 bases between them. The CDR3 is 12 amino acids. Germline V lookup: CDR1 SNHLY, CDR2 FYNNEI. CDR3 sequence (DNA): TGTGCCAGCAGTGAAGGGTTCGGGAAACTGTTTTTT. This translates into CASSEGFGKLFF.

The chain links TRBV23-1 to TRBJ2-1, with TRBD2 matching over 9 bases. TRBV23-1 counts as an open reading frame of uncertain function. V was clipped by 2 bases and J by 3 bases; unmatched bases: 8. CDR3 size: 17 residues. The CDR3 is CASSQNISGRYYNEQFF. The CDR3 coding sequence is TGCGCCAGCAGTCAAAACATAAGCGGGAGGTACTACAATGAGCAGTTCTTC.

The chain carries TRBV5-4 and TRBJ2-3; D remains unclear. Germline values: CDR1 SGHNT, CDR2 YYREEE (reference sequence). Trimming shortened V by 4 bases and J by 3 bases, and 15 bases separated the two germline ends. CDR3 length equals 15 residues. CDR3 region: CASSPDIRRTDTQYF. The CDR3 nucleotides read TGTGCCAGCAGCCCGGATATTAGGAGAACAGATACGCAGTATTTT.

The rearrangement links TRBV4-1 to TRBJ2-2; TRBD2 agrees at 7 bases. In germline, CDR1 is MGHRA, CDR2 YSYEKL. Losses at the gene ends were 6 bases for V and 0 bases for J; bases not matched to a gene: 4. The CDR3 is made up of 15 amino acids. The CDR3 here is CASRLAGANTGELFF. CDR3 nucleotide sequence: TGCGCCAGCAGGCTGGCGGGAGCGAACACCGGGGAGCTGTTTTTT.